This T cell receptor beta chain was documented in a study of blood T cell repertoires in COVID-19. Profiled with immunoSEQ multiplex PCR; TCRdb holds only in-frame clones, not every one. The table includes some 200,000 clones, approximately 81% detected once. Deletions cut 3 bases from V and 4 bases from J, with 10 bases between. Per the germline V gene, CDR1 is SGHNT and CDR2 is YENEEA. This CDR3 has 13 residues. The chain employs TRBV11-3 and TRBJ2-7; D remains unclear. Material: peripheral blood. The receptor comes from an elderly woman with acute or convalescent COVID-19. The CDR3 sequence is CASSLRFAYEQYF. CDR3 in DNA: TGTGCCAGCAGCTTGCGTTTCGCTTACGAGCAGTACTTC.